The 3 T cell receptor beta chains reported below all come from one sample, sequenced in a study of T cells after yellow fever vaccination. Via MiXCR, TCRdb re-called the 5' RACE reads, giving one row per CDR3 protein. The sample has around 340,000 distinct CDR3 sequences; roughly an eighth are singletons. The sample in question was CD4+ T cells sorted from PBMCs, obtained 15 days after the yellow fever booster vaccination. These receptor sequences come from a man aged 18-30 years who received the YFV17D yellow fever vaccine.

This clonotype was recorded a few times. The chain recombines TRBV7-2 with TRBJ1-2, with a tentative D call TRBD1 (6 bases). This CDR3 has 15 residues. CDR1 SGHTA and CDR2 FQGNSA come from the germline V gene. Between the trimmed V and J ends, which lost 4 bases and 8 bases, there was a span of 20 bases. The DNA for the CDR3 is TGTGCCAGCAGCTCTAGGAATACAGGGCAACAGGGCTACACCTTC. Residues: CASSSRNTGQQGYTF. Full variable domain (remainder filled in from reference TRBV7-2 and TRBJ1-2): GAGVSQSPSNKVTEKGKDVELRCDPISGHTALYWYRQSLGQGLEFLIYFQGNSAPDKSGLPSDRFSAERTGGSVSTLTIQRTQQEDSAVYLCASSSRNTGQQGYTFGSGTRLTVV.

The chain combines TRBV29-1 with TRBJ1-2, with D possibly matching TRBD1 (6 bases). Trimming left V 6 bases short and J 3 bases short, with 11 bases between. CDR3 length: 12 amino acids. Germline V gives CDR1 SQVTM, CDR2 ANQGSEA. The CDR3 DNA follows: TGCAGCGTGGGGGGGCAGCACTATGGCTACACCTTC. This translates into CSVGGQHYGYTF.

This clonotype showed up just a few times. The chain combines TRBV11-2 with TRBJ2-3; unclear D gene. The V end lost 0 bases, the J end lost 0 bases, and 10 bases lay between the germline ends. CDR3 size: 16 residues. CDR1 is SGHAT, CDR2 FQNNGV, per germline. The DNA of the CDR3 is TGTGCCAGCAGCTTAGATTTTAGGGATAGCACAGATACGCAGTATTTT. Translating it yields CASSLDFRDSTDTQYF.